The TCR beta chain described here comes from a study of T cell changes during pregnancy in multiple sclerosis. Assay: immunoSEQ multiplex PCR; the TCRdb copy retains only in-frame clones and omits some. Of more than 45,000 clones listed, 85% to 95% were seen once; the top ten hold about 0.5%. The CDR3 runs 14 residues. V was clipped by 1 base and J by 2 bases, with 8 bases between them. The germline V gene encodes CDR1 SGHTA and CDR2 FQGNSA. This chain joins TRBV7-2 and TRBJ2-5; D call uncertain. Material: CD4+ T cells from peripheral blood mononuclear cells, obtained in the second trimester of pregnancy. The sequence was obtained from a female donor with multiple sclerosis, enrolled in a pregnancy study. The CDR3 sequence: CASSLGALQETQYF. In DNA, the CDR3 is TGTGCCAGCAGCTTAGGGGCCCTTCAAGAGACCCAGTACTTC.